In its sample, the clone carrying this T cell receptor beta chain was seen once. TCRdb keeps only in-frame clones here, not all; method: immunoSEQ multiplex PCR. The repertoire holds approximately 290,000 clones, with approximately 86% as singletons. These data come from a study of blood T cell repertoires in COVID-19. Study context: Acute and convalescent COVID-19 specimens originated in the United States, Italy and Spain.

V shed 6 bases, J shed 3 bases, and the junction held 3 bases outside the gene matches. CDR3 size: 13 residues. Germline loops: CDR1 SNHLY, CDR2 FYNNEI. Sequenced sample: peripheral blood. This receptor was taken from a human donor with COVID-19, enrolled during active disease. The donor label of this sample is uncertain. V gene TRBV2 combines with J gene TRBJ2-7, with TRBD1 matching over 9 bases. In DNA, the CDR3 is TGTGCCAGCAGCCCGGACAGGGGCTACGAGCAGTACTTC. Amino acid sequence: CASSPDRGYEQYF.